Below, 22 T cell receptor beta chains from the same sample are listed, as sequenced in a study of T cell responses to AZD1222 COVID-19 vaccine. The method was immunoSEQ multiplex PCR; TCRdb's version includes in-frame clones alone and lacks a portion of them. The data show some 200,000 clones, approximately 91% seen once. Sequencing was performed on peripheral blood, taken on day 0 of AZD1222 vaccination. All receptors come from an adult in good health.

The genes are TRBV2 and TRBJ1-1; 11 bases map to TRBD1. This CDR3 region has 19 residues. After removal of 2 bases from V and 1 base from J, the junction contained 12 bases not matched to a gene. The germline CDR1 and CDR2 sequences are SNHLY and FYNNEI. CDR3 sequence reads: CASSEPIPGQGDRNTEAFF. The CDR3 DNA reads as TGTGCCAGCAGTGAACCGATTCCGGGACAGGGGGATCGGAACACTGAAGCTTTCTTT.

The chain recombines TRBV2 with TRBJ1-2; no reliable D call. The CDR3 covers 13 residues. CDR1 and CDR2 from the germline V gene are SNHLY and FYNNEI. Between the trimmed V and J ends, which lost 1 base and 2 bases, there was a span of 5 bases. The CDR3 DNA is TGTGCCAGCAGTGAAGTGGGAAACTATGGCTACACCTTC. Amino acid sequence: CASSEVGNYGYTF.

V is TRBV2 and J is TRBJ2-1, with 7 bases fitting TRBD2. Germline V CDR1 and CDR2: SNHLY, FYNNEI. The trim removed 8 bases at V and 0 bases at J, leaving 1 base unmatched. This CDR3 contains 13 residues. The CDR3 reads CASRDYSYNEQFF. The CDR3 DNA follows: TGTGCCAGCCGGGACTACTCCTACAATGAGCAGTTCTTC.

V is TRBV6-6 and J is TRBJ1-1; D unclear. CDR1 is MNHNY, CDR2 SVGAGI, per germline (reference sequence). With 8 bases removed from V and 1 base from J, the gap between germline ends came to 11 bases. CDR3 length: 13 amino acids. As DNA, the CDR3 is TGTGCCAGCTTTGGGCCCCGGAACACTGAAGCTTTCTTT. Residues: CASFGPRNTEAFF.

The chain joins TRBV5-1 to TRBJ2-3; the match to TRBD1 covers 12 bases. CDR1 SGHRS and CDR2 YFSETQ come from the germline V gene. This CDR3 spans 16 amino acids. With 6 bases clipped from V and 3 bases from J, the junction kept 8 bases outside the gene matches. CDR3 bases: TGCGCCAGCAAGTTGGGACAGGGGGCCGGAACAGATACGCAGTATTTT. Translated, it gives CASKLGQGAGTDTQYF. Complete variable domain (other parts from reference TRBV5-1 and TRBJ2-3): KAGVTQTPRYLIKTRGQQVTLSCSPISGHRSVSWYQQTPGQGLQFLFEYFSETQRNKGNFPGRFSGRQFSNSRSEMNVSTLELGDSALYLCASKLGQGAGTDTQYFGPGTRLTVL.

This rearrangement joins TRBV6-5 to TRBJ1-5; D may be TRBD1 (5 bases). V was shortened by 8 bases and J by 7 bases, with 12 bases between the two germline ends. This CDR3 has 12 residues. Germline-derived CDR1 and CDR2 are MNHEY and SVGAGI. The CDR3 DNA reads as TGTGCCAGCTCGGGGCTCGGACAGCCCCAGCATTTT. Its protein is CASSGLGQPQHF.

The chain couples TRBV15 to TRBJ2-4; TRBD1 matches 10 bases. CDR1 and CDR2 from the germline V gene are LNHNV and YYDKDF (reference sequence). CDR3 length equals 18 residues. V trimming: 3 bases; J trimming: 1 base; junction bases outside the gene matches: 9. DNA for the CDR3: TGTGCCACCAGCAGTCCCGGGACAGGGGACGGGGCCAAAAACATTCAGTACTTC. It encodes CATSSPGTGDGAKNIQYF. Full variable domain (rest looked up from reference TRBV15 and TRBJ2-4): DAMVIQNPRYQVTQFGKPVTLSCSQTLNHNVMYWYQQKSSQAPKLLFHYYDKDFNNEADTPDNFQSRRPNTSFCFLDIRSPGLGDTAMYLCATSSPGTGDGAKNIQYFGAGTRLSVL.

A few counts support this clone. The CDR3 DNA reads as TGTGCCAGCAGCAGGGGCCGGGGCACCGGGGAGCTGTTTTTT. As protein: CASSRGRGTGELFF. The chain couples TRBV7-2 to TRBJ2-2; either TRBD1 or TRBD2 may supply D (5 bases each). Looked up from germline, CDR1 is SGHTA and CDR2 is FQGNSA. Trimming took off 5 bases at V and 4 bases at J, with 11 bases between the two ends. The CDR3 is 14 amino acids.

The chain combines TRBV27 with TRBJ1-3; D is uncertain. The V gene's germline CDR1 is MNHEY and CDR2 SMNVEV (reference sequence). This CDR3 spans 13 amino acids. V was clipped by 6 bases and J by 4 bases, with 10 bases between them. The CDR3 nucleotides read TGTGCCAGCAGCCGTGTTGGCGGAAACACCATATATTTT. Protein: CASSRVGGNTIYF.

This sequence joins TRBV20-1 and TRBJ1-5; D is unresolved. V was clipped by 3 bases and J by 7 bases, with 7 bases between them. This CDR3 is built from 11 residues. Germline V CDR1 and CDR2: DFQATT, SNEGSKA (reference sequence). This CDR3 reads CSASNGQPQHF. As DNA, the CDR3 is TGCAGTGCTAGCAACGGACAGCCCCAGCATTTT.

This chain joins TRBV10-3 and TRBJ2-7; weak D call: TRBD1 (6 bases). CDR1 is ENHRY, CDR2 SYGVKD, per germline. The V end was cut by 7 bases, the J end by 2 bases, with 12 bases between. The CDR3 runs 13 residues. The CDR3: CAIIGDTPYEQYF. CDR3 nucleotide sequence: TGTGCCATCATAGGGGACACTCCCTACGAGCAGTACTTC.

The chain has TRBV2 and TRBJ2-1; D ambiguous. The CDR3 runs to 16 residues. Germline CDR1 and CDR2: SNHLY and FYNNEI. V was pared by 1 base and J by 0 bases, with 10 bases between. CDR3 in amino acids: CASSEGTASSYNEQFF. The DNA of the CDR3 is TGTGCCAGCAGTGAAGGGACGGCATCCTCCTACAATGAGCAGTTCTTC.

V gene TRBV13 combines with J gene TRBJ2-1, with a weak D call TRBD1 (6 bases). Germline V gene sequence: CDR1 PRHDT, CDR2 FYEKMQ (reference sequence). The V gene lost 3 bases and the J gene lost 5 bases, with 20 bases spanning the gap. The CDR3 has 17 amino acids. CDR3: CASSLSSRGSKDNEQFF. CDR3 bases: TGTGCCAGCAGCTTGTCCTCTAGGGGGAGTAAGGACAATGAGCAGTTCTTC.

The chain recombines TRBV18 with TRBJ2-7; 9 bases align to TRBD2. CDR1 is KGHSH, CDR2 LQKENI, per germline. The CDR3 has 16 residues. V lost 5 bases to trimming and J lost 1 base; unmatched junction nucleotides: 9. CDR3 sequence: CASSTIRTSESYEQYF. The CDR3 bases are TGTGCCAGCTCAACAATACGGACTAGCGAGTCCTACGAGCAGTACTTC.

The chain combines TRBV27 with TRBJ2-7; TRBD1 might be the D (5 bases). CDR3 length: 16 amino acids. The V end lost 0 bases, the J end lost 2 bases, and 14 bases lay between the germline ends. The germline CDR1 and CDR2 sequences are MNHEY and SMNVEV (reference sequence). CDR3 amino acids: CASSLSDAGLTYEQYF. The CDR3 DNA follows: TGTGCCAGCAGTTTATCGGATGCAGGGTTAACCTACGAGCAGTACTTC.

The V gene is TRBV9, the J gene TRBJ2-1; the match to TRBD2 covers 9 bases. J was trimmed by 4 bases and V by 3 bases; bases with no gene match: 2. Germline V gene data show CDR1 as SGDLS and CDR2 as YYNGEE. This CDR3 contains 14 residues. CDR3 bases: TGTGCCAGCAGCGGCACTAGCGGGTACAATGAGCAGTTCTTC. Amino acid sequence: CASSGTSGYNEQFF.

The gene calls are TRBV7-8 and TRBJ1-6; D gene ambiguous. The V end lost 1 base, the J end lost 5 bases, and 9 bases lay between the germline ends. The CDR3 has 15 amino acids. Germline assignment: CDR1 SGHVS and CDR2 FQNEAQ. The CDR3 is CASSLGRRHNSPLHF. CDR3 DNA: TGTGCCAGCAGCTTAGGGCGCAGGCATAATTCACCCCTCCACTTT.

The count of this clone is one. The chain carries TRBV16 and TRBJ2-7; 7 nucleotides line up with TRBD2. The V and J ends lost 1 base and 1 base, in that order; junction bases with no gene match: 4. This CDR3 comprises 15 residues. Germline V gives CDR1 KGHSY, CDR2 FQNENV. CDR3 in DNA: TGTGCCAGCAGCCAATGGGACGGGGGGTCCTACGAGCAGTACTTC. This gives the protein CASSQWDGGSYEQYF. Based on the CDR3 plus reference TRBV16 and TRBJ2-7, the full variable domain is GEEVAQTPKHLVRGEGQKAKLYCAPIKGHSYVFWYQQVLKNEFKFLISFQNENVFDETGMPKERFSAKCLPNSPCSLEIQATKLEDSAVYFCASSQWDGGSYEQYFGPGTRLTVT.

This chain connects TRBV9 to TRBJ2-2, with D maybe TRBD2 (6 bases). The germline CDR1 and CDR2 sequences are SGDLS and YYNGEE. The CDR3 has 14 residues. The V and J ends lost 5 bases and 1 base respectively, with 9 bases between them. The CDR3 region has the DNA TGTGCCAGCAGAACCGGGGGGAACACCGGGGAGCTGTTTTTT. It translates to CASRTGGNTGELFF.

The chain employs TRBV5-4 and TRBJ1-5, with a weak D call TRBD1 (6 bases). CDR1 and CDR2 (germline): SGHNT, YYREEE (reference sequence). The CDR3 runs 14 residues. The V and J ends lost 4 bases and 6 bases respectively, with 14 bases between them. The CDR3 reads CASSEGGRSQPQHF. The CDR3 DNA reads TGTGCCAGCAGCGAAGGGGGGAGGAGTCAGCCCCAGCATTTT.

The chain employs TRBV10-3 and TRBJ1-6; 8 bases are shared with TRBD1. Per the germline V gene, CDR1 is ENHRY and CDR2 is SYGVKD. V lost 3 bases, J lost 12 bases, and 7 bases stayed unmatched. This CDR3 has 14 residues. The CDR3, as DNA: TGTGCCATCAGTGACCCGGACAGGGAGTTACCCCTCCACTTT. Protein: CAISDPDRELPLHF.

The J gene is TRBJ2-4, the V gene TRBV28, with D possibly being TRBD1 (6 bases). This CDR3 comprises 17 residues. V lost 4 bases and J lost 6, with 22 bases in between. CDR1 is MDHEN, CDR2 SYDVKM, per germline. The CDR3 DNA reads TGTGCCAGCAGTTCGCCCCGTATGTGGGGGCCTCCAAACATTCAGTACTTC. The encoded protein is CASSSPRMWGPPNIQYF.